The table lists the clone carrying this T cell receptor beta chain with a few counts. Its matching antigen is unknown. This record belongs to a study of vaccination effects on CD4 cells after COVID-19. Some clones are missing from TCRdb's copy, which holds only in-frame ones; the method was immunoSEQ multiplex PCR. The table records some 15,000 clones, approximately 70% of them present only once. Sequencing was preceded by expansion of antigen-specific CD4+ T cells with viral peptide pools in the ViraFEST assay. Culturing for nine to ten days preceded CD4+ T cell isolation. Every participant took two doses of the BNT162b2 or mRNA-1273 vaccine. No vaccinee had earlier SARS-CoV-2 infection, and nucleocapsid antibodies were negative. The germline V gene encodes CDR1 LNHDA and CDR2 SQIVND (reference sequence). CDR3 size: 17 residues. V dropped 3 bases and J dropped 1; count of bases not matched to a gene: 6.

The receptor comes from a human donor who received a COVID-19 vaccine. V is TRBV19 and J is TRBJ2-3; TRBD2 matches at 11 bases. The sequences come from CD4+ T cells from PBMCs cultured with SARS-CoV-2 spike peptides, collected after COVID-19 vaccination. In DNA, the CDR3 is TGTGCCAGTAGTATTGAGGTAGCGGGGGGGCGCACAGATACGCAGTATTTT. Amino acids: CASSIEVAGGRTDTQYF. The variable domain in full, completed from reference TRBV19 and TRBJ2-3, reads DGGITQSPKYLFRKEGQNVTLSCEQNLNHDAMYWYRQDPGQGLRLIYYSQIVNDFQKGDIAEGYSVSREKKESFPLTVTSAQKNPTAFYLCASSIEVAGGRTDTQYFGPGTRLTVL.